Listed below are T cell receptor beta chains from one sample, sequenced in a study of OX40 agonist ivuxolimab in advanced cancers. Method: immunoSEQ multiplex PCR; TCRdb's copy keeps in-frame clones and lacks some. The table has tens of thousands of clones, 88% seen once; the top ten hold 1%. The sequencing used CD4+ or CD8+ T cells sorted from blood, collected in a trial of the OX40 agonist ivuxolimab. Every receptor here comes from an adult with an advanced solid tumor such as melanoma, head and neck, liver or kidney cancer. CDR3s include the opening cysteine and the closing phenylalanine or tryptophan. The D gene is left open where the match is weak. Where a row states a size, it is once, few, many or the class of an expanded clone; other rows omit it.

D gene	clone size	V gene	J gene	CDR3 DNA	CDR3 protein
NA	NA	TRBV19	TRBJ1-4	TGTGCCAGTAGTATACGCAGGAATGAAAAACTGTTTTTT	CASSIRRNEKLFF
NA	NA	TRBV19	TRBJ1-2	TGTGCCAGTAGTATCCAGGGAGTTGGGAGAGGCTACACCTTC	CASSIQGVGRGYTF
NA	NA	TRBV9	TRBJ2-7	TGTGCCAGCAGCGTACAACCCGCAATGACCGGGACAATAGCAGCCGAGCAGTACTTC	CASSVQPAMTGTIAAEQYF
NA	NA	TRBV6-5	TRBJ1-6	TGTGCCAGCAGTTACTCAGGGACCGGTAATTCACCCCTCCACTTT	CASSYSGTGNSPLHF
NA	NA	TRBV10-2	TRBJ2-4	TGCGCCAGCAGTGAGCCGGGCATTCAGTACTTC	CASSEPGIQYF
TRBD2	NA	TRBV28	TRBJ2-3	TGTGCCAGCAGTTACGGGGGGAACACAGATACGCAGTATTTT	CASSYGGNTDTQYF
TRBD1	NA	TRBV6-5	TRBJ1-2	TGTGCCAGCAGGGGACAGGGTGATGGCTACACCTTC	CASRGQGDGYTF
NA	once	TRBV12-5	TRBJ2-2	TGTGCTAGTGGTTTGAAGGGATTTGTCACCGCGAACACCGGGGAGCTGTTTTTT	CASGLKGFVTANTGELFF
TRBD1	NA	TRBV4-2	TRBJ2-5	TGTGCCAGCAGCCACCCGGGGGGGACAGGGGGCGTAGAGACCCAGTACTTC	CASSHPGGTGGVETQYF
TRBD1	NA	TRBV6-1	TRBJ2-7	TGTGCCAGCACGCGGACAGGTACCTACGAGCAGTACTTC	CASTRTGTYEQYF
NA	once	TRBV28	TRBJ2-5	TGTGCCAGCAGTTTGTTACAAGAGACCCAGTACTTC	CASSLLQETQYF
TRBD1	NA	TRBV13	TRBJ2-7	TGTGCCAGCAGCCCTGGGACAGGGGTCTCCTACGAGCAGTACTTC	CASSPGTGVSYEQYF
NA	NA	TRBV11-3	TRBJ2-7	TGTGCCAGCAGCTTAGAGGTAGCCTACGAGCAGTACTTC	CASSLEVAYEQYF
NA	NA	TRBV5-1	TRBJ2-7	TGCGCCAGCAGCTTAACAGGGTACGAGCAGTACTTC	CASSLTGYEQYF
TRBD1	NA	TRBV6-1	TRBJ1-5	TGTGCCAGCAGAGAAAATCGACAGGGGCGAGGAGGACAGCCCCAGCATTTT	CASRENRQGRGGQPQHF